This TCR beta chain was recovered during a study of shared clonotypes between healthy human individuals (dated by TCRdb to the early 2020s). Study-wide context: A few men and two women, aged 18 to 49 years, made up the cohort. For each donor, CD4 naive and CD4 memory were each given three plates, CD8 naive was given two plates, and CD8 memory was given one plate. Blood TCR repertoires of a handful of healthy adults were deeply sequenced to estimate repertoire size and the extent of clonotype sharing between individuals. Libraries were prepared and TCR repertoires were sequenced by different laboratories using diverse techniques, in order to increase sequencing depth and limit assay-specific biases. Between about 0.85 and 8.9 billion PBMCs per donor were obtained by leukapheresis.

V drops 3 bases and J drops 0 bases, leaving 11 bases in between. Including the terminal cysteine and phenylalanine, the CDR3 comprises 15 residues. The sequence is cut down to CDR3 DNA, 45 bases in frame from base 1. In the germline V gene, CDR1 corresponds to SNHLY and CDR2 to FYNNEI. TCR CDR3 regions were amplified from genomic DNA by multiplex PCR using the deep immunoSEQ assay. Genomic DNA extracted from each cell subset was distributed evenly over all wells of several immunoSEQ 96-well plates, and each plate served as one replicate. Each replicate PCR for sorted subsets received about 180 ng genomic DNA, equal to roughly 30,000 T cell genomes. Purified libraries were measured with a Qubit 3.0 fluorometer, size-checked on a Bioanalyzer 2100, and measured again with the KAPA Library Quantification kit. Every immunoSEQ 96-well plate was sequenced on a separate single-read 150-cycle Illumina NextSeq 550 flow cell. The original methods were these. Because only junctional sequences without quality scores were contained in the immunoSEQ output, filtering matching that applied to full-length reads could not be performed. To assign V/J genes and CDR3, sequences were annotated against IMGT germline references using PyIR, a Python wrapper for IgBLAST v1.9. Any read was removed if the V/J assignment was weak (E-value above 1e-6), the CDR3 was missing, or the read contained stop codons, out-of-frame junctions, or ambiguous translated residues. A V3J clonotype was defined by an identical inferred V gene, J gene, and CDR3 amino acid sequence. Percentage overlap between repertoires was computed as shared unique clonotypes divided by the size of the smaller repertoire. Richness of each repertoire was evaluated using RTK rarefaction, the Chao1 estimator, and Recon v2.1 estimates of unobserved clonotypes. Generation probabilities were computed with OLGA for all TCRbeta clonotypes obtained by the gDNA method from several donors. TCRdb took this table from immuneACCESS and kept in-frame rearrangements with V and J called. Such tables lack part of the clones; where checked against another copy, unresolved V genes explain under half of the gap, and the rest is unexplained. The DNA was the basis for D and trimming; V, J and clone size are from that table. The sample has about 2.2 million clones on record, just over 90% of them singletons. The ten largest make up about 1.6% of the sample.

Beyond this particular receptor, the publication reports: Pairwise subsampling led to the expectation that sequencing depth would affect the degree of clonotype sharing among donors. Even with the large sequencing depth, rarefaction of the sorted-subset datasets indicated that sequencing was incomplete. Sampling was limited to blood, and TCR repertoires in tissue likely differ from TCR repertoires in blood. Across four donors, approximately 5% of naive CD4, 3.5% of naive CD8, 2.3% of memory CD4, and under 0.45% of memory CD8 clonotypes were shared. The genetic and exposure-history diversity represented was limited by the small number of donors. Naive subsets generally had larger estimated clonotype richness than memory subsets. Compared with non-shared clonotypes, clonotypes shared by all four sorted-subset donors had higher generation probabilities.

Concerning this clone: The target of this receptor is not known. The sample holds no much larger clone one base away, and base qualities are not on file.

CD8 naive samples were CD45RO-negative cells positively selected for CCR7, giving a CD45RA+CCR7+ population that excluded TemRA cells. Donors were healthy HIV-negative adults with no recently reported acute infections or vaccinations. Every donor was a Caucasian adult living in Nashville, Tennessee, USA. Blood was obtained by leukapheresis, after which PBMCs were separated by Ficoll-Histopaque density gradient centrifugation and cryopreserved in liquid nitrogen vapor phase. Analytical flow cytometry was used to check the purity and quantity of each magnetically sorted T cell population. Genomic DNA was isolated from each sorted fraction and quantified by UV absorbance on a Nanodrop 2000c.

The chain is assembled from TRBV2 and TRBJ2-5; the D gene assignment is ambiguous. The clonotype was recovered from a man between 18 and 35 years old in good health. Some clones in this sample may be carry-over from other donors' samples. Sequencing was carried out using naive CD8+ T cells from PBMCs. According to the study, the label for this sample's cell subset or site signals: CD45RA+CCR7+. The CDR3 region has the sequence CASSDRLSNQETQYF. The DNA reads TGTGCCAGCAGTGATAGGCTGTCTAACCAAGAGACCCAGTACTTC.